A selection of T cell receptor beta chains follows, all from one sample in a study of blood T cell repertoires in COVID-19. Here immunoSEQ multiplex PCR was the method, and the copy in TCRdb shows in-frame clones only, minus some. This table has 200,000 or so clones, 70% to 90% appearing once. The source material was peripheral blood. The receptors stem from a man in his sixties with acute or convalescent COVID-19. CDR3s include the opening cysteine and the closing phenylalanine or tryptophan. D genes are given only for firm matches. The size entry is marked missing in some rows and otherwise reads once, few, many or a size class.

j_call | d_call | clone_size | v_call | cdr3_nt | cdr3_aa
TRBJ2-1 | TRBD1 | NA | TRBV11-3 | TGTGCCAGCAGCTTAGAGACAGGGAACAATGAGCAGTTCTTC | CASSLETGNNEQFF
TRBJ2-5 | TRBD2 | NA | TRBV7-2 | TGTGCCAGCAGCTTCGGGACTAGCGGGAAGGAGACCCAGTACTTC | CASSFGTSGKETQYF
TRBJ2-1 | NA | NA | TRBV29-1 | TGCAGCGCAAGAGAGGGAGCCCAGCAGTTCTTC | CSAREGAQQFF
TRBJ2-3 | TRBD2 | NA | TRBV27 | TGTGCCAGCAGTGCAGGACTAGCATATGATACGCAGTATTTT | CASSAGLAYDTQYF
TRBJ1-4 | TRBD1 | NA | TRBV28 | TGTGCCAGCAGTGGAAACAGGGGTGGGGGTGAAAAACTGTTTTTT | CASSGNRGGGEKLFF
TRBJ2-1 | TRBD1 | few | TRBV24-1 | TGTGCCACCAGTGGATCCACAGGGGGATACAATGAGCAGTTCTTC | CATSGSTGGYNEQFF
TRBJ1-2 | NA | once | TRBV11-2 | TGTGCCAGCAGCTTCTGGGAGTCGGCTGGCTACACCTTC | CASSFWESAGYTF
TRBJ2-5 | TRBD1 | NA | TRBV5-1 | TGCGCCAGCAGCCGGACGACAGGGTCGGCAGGGACCCAGTACTTC | CASSRTTGSAGTQYF
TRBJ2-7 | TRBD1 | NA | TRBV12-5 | TGTGCTAGTGGGACAGGGGCCTGGAGCGAGCAGTACTTC | CASGTGAWSEQYF
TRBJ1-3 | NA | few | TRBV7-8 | TGTGCCAGCAGCTTAGCGGCAGAGGGCCACACCATATATTTT | CASSLAAEGHTIYF
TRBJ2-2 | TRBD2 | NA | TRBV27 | TGTGCCAGCAGTCCTGGGACTATGGGGACCGGGGAGCTGTTTTTT | CASSPGTMGTGELFF
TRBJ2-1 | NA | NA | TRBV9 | TGTGCCAGCAGCCCACGCTCCGGGGAAGGGTCCTACAATGAGCAGTTCTTC | CASSPRSGEGSYNEQFF
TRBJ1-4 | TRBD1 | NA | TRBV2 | TGTGCCAGCAGTCCCGAACAGGGGAGGACTAATGAAAAACTGTTTTTT | CASSPEQGRTNEKLFF
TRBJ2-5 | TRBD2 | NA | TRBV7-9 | TGTGCCAGCAGCTCCCTTCTAAGCCCGGGACTAGCGGGAGAGACCCAGTACTTC | CASSSLLSPGLAGETQYF
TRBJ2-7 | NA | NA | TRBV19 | TGTGCCAGTAGTATAGATCCTGAGGCGGAAGCCTACGAGCAGTACTTC | CASSIDPEAEAYEQYF
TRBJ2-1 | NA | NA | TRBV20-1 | TGCAGTGCTAGTGGCCAGCGGGCACCTTCCTACAATGAGCAGTTCTTC | CSASGQRAPSYNEQFF
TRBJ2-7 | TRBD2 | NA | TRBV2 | TGTGCCAGCAGTGAAGCGCGGGGGGCCCACTATATGTCCGAGCAGTACTTC | CASSEARGAHYMSEQYF
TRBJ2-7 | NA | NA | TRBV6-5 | TGTGCCAGCACCCCAAGCAGGAACTCCTACGAGCAGTACTTC | CASTPSRNSYEQYF
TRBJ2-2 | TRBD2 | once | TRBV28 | TGTGCCAGCAGTCCTGGAAGCGGGAGGTACACCGGGGAGCTGTTTTTT | CASSPGSGRYTGELFF
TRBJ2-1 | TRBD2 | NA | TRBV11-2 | TGTGCCAGCAGCCTGGGACTAGTCAATGAGCAGTTCTTC | CASSLGLVNEQFF
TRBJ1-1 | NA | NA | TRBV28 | TGTGCCAGCAAAGAGCGAGGAAGCCCTGAAGCTTTCTTT | CASKERGSPEAFF
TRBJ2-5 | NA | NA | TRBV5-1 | TGCGCCAGCAGCTCCGATGGGCCAGAGACCCAGTACTTC | CASSSDGPETQYF
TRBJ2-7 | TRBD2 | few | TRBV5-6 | TGTGCCAGCAGATTAGCGGGAATATCCTACGAGCAGTACTTC | CASRLAGISYEQYF
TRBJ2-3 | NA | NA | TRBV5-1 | TGCGCCAGCAGCTCCGGGACTGGCACAGATACGCAGTATTTT | CASSSGTGTDTQYF
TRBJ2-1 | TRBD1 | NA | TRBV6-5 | TGTGCCAGCAGTAACCGGGACAGGGGGCTCAGTGAGCAGTTCTTC | CASSNRDRGLSEQFF
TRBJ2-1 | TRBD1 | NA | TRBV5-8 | TGTGCCAGCAGCTCGGGACAGCTAACCCCGCACTACAATGAGCAGTTCTTC | CASSSGQLTPHYNEQFF
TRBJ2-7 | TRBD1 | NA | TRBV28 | TGTGCCAGCAGAACCCGGGACAGGGACCACGAGCAGTACTTC | CASRTRDRDHEQYF
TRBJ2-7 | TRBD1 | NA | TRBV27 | TGTGCCAGCAATTTTTCAGGGGACAGCATCTACGAGCAGTACTTC | CASNFSGDSIYEQYF
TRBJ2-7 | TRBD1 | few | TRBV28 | TGTGCCAGCAGTTTAATCGGGGCAGGGGGCTCCGAGCAGTACTTC | CASSLIGAGGSEQYF
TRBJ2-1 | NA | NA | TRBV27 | TGTGCCAGCAGTTTTCGCCCTCCTAGTCCGCGGGCTTTTGAGCAGTTCTTC | CASSFRPPSPRAFEQFF
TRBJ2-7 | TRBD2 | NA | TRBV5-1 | TGCGCCAGCAGCTTGGCCCGGACTAGTTCCCACGAGCAGTACTTC | CASSLARTSSHEQYF
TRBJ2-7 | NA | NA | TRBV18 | TGTGCCAGCTCACCTCCCTCCCGGACTTACGAGCAGTACTTC | CASSPPSRTYEQYF